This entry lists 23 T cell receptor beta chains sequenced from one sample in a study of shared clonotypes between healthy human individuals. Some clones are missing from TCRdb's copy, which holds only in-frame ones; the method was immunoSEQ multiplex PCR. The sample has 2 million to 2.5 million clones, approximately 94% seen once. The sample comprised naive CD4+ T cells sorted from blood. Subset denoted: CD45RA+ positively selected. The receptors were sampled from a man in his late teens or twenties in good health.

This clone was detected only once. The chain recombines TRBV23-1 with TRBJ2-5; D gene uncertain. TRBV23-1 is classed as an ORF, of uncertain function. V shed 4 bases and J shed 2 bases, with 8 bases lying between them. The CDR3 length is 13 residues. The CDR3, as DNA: TGCGCCAGCAGTCTAGGACCTCAAGAGACCCAGTACTTC. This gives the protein CASSLGPQETQYF.

The DNA of the CDR3 is TGTGCCAGCAGCCCCCGTGGCTCTGGAAACACCATATATTTT. It yields the protein CASSPRGSGNTIYF. This chain joins TRBV7-9 and TRBJ1-3, with D uncertain. Germline V gene data show CDR1 as SEHNR and CDR2 as FQNEAQ (reference sequence). Deletions cut 5 bases from V and 0 bases from J, with 8 bases between. The CDR3 runs 14 residues.

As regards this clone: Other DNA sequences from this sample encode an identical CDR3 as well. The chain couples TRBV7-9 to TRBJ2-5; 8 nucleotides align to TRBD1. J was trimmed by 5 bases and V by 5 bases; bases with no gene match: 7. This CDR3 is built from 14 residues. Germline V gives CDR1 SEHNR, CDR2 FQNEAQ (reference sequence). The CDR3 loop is CASSRDRGEETQYF. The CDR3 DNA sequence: TGTGCCAGCAGCCGCGACAGGGGCGAGGAGACCCAGTACTTC. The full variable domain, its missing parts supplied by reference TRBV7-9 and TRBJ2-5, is DTGVSQNPRHKITKRGQNVTFRCDPISEHNRLYWYRQTLGQGPEFLTYFQNEAQLEKSRLLSDRFSAERPKGSFSTLEIQRTEQGDSAMYLCASSRDRGEETQYFGPGTRLLVL.

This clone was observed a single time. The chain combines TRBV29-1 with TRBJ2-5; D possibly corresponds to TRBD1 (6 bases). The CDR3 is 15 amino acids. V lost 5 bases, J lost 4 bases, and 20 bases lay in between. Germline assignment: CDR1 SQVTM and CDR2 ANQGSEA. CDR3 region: CSVLSGTSQGETQYF. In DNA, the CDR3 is TGCAGCGTTTTGTCCGGGACATCTCAAGGAGAGACCCAGTACTTC.

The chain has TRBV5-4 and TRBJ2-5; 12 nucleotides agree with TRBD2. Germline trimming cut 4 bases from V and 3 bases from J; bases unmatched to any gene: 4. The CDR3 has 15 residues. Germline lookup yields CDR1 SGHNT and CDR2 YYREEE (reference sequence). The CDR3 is CASSVTSGGKETQYF. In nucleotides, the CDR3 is TGTGCCAGCAGCGTGACTAGCGGGGGAAAAGAGACCCAGTACTTC.

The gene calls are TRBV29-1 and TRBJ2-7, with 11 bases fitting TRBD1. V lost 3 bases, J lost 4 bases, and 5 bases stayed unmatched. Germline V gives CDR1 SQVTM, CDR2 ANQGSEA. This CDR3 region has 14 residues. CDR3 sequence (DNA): TGCAGCGTTGAGGACAGGGGGCGGGGGTACGAGCAGTACTTC. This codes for CSVEDRGRGYEQYF.

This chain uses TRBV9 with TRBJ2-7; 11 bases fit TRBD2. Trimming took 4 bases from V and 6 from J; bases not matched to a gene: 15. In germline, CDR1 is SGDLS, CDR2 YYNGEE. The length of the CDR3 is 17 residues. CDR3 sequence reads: CASSKSLILAGEFEQYF. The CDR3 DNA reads TGTGCCAGCAGCAAATCCCTAATACTAGCGGGAGAGTTCGAGCAGTACTTC. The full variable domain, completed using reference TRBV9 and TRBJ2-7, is DSGVTQTPKHLITATGQRVTLRCSPRSGDLSVYWYQQSLDQGLQFLIQYYNGEERAKGNILERFSAQQFPDLHSELNLSSLELGDSALYFCASSKSLILAGEFEQYFGPGTRLTVT.

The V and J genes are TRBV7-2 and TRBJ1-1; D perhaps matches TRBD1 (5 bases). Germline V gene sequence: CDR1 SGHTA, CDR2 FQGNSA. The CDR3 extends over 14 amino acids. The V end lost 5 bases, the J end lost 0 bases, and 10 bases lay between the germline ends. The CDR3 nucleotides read TGTGCCAGCAGCGCCGACAGCCTGAACACTGAAGCTTTCTTT. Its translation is CASSADSLNTEAFF. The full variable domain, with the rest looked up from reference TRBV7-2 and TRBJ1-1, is GAGVSQSPSNKVTEKGKDVELRCDPISGHTALYWYRQSLGQGLEFLIYFQGNSAPDKSGLPSDRFSAERTGGSVSTLTIQRTQQEDSAVYLCASSADSLNTEAFFGQGTRLTVV.

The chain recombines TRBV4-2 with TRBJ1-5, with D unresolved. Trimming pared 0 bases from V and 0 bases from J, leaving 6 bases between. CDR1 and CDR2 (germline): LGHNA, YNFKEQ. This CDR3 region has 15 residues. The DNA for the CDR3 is TGTGCCAGCAGCCAAGAAGTCTATAGCAATCAGCCCCAGCATTTT. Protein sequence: CASSQEVYSNQPQHF.

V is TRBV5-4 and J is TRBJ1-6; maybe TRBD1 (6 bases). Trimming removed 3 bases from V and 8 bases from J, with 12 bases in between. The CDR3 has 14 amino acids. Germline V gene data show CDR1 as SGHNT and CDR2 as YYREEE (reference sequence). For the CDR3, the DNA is TGTGCCAGCAGCTCAGGGGATATAGATTCACCCCTCCACTTT. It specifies CASSSGDIDSPLHF. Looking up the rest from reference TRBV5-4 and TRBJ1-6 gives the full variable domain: ETGVTQSPTHLIKTRGQQVTLRCSSQSGHNTVSWYQQALGQGPQFIFQYYREEENGRGNFPPRFSGLQFPNYSSELNVNALELDDSALYLCASSSGDIDSPLHFGNGTRLTVT.

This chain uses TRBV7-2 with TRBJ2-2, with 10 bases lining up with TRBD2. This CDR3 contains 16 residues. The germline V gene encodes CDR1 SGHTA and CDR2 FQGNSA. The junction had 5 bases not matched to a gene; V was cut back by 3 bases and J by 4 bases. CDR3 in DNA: TGTGCCAGCAGCTTTAGCGGGAGGATGGGCACCGGGGAGCTGTTTTTT. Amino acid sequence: CASSFSGRMGTGELFF.

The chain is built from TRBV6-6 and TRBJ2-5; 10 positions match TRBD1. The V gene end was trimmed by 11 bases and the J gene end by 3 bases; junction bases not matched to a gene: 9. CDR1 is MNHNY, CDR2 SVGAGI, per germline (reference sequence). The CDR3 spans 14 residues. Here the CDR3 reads CASYPGQGKETQYF. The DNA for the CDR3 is TGTGCCTCCTATCCGGGACAGGGGAAAGAGACCCAGTACTTC.

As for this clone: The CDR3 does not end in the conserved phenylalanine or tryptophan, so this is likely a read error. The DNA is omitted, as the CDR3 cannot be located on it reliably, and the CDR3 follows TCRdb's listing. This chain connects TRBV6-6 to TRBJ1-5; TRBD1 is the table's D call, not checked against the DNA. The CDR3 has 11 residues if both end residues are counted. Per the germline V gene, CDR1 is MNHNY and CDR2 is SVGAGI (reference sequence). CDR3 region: CASSYGQGAVL.

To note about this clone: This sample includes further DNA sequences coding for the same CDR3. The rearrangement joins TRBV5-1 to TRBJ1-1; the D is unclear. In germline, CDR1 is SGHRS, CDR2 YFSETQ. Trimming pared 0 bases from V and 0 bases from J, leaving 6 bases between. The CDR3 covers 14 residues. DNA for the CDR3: TGCGCCAGCAGCTTGGCTCCTATGAACACTGAAGCTTTCTTT. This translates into CASSLAPMNTEAFF.

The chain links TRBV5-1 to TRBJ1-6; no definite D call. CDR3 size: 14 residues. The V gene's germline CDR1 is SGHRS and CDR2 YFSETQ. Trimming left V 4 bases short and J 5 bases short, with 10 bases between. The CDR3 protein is CASSAAQNNSPLHF. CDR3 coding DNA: TGCGCCAGCAGCGCGGCACAGAATAATTCACCCCTCCACTTT.

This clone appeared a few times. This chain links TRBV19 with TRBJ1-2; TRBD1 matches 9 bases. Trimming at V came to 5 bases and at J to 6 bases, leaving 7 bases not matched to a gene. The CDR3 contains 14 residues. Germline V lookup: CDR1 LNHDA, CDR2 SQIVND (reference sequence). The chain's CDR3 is CASSSGTGSNGYTF. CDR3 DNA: TGTGCCAGTAGTTCCGGGACAGGGTCGAATGGCTACACCTTC.

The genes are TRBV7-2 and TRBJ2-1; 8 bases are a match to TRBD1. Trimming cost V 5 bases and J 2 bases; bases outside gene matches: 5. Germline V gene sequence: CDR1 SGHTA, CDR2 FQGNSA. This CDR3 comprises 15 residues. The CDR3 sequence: CASSHGQGAYNEQFF. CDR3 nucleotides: TGTGCCAGCAGCCATGGACAGGGAGCCTACAATGAGCAGTTCTTC. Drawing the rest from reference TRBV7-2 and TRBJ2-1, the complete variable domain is GAGVSQSPSNKVTEKGKDVELRCDPISGHTALYWYRQSLGQGLEFLIYFQGNSAPDKSGLPSDRFSAERTGGSVSTLTIQRTQQEDSAVYLCASSHGQGAYNEQFFGPGTRLTVL.

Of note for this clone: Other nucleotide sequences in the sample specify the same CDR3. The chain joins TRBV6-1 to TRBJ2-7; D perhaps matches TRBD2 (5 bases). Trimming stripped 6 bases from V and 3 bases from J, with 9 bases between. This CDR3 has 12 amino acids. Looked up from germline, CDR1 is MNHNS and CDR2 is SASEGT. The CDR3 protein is CASRADGYEQYF. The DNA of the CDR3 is TGTGCCAGCAGAGCGGACGGCTACGAGCAGTACTTC.

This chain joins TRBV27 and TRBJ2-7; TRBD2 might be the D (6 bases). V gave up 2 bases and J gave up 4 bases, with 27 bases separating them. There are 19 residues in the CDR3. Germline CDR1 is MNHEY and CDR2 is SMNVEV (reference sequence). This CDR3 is CASSLIRPPAGGALYEQYF. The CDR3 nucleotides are TGTGCCAGCAGTTTAATTCGACCCCCAGCGGGTGGAGCACTATACGAGCAGTACTTC.

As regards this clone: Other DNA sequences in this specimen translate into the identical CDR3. CDR3 residues: CASSRGLAGEETQYF. The CDR3 DNA is TGCGCCAGCAGCCGGGGACTAGCGGGGGAAGAGACCCAGTACTTC. V is TRBV5-1 and J is TRBJ2-5, with 14 bases matching TRBD2. J was trimmed by 3 bases and V by 4 bases; bases with no gene match: 2. The germline V gene has CDR1 SGHRS and CDR2 YFSETQ. This CDR3 spans 15 amino acids.

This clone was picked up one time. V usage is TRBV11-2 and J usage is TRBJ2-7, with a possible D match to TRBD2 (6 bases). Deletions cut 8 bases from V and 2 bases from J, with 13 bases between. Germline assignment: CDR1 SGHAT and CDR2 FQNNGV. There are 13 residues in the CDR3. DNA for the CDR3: TGTGCCAGCGGCAATAGGGAGGCCTACGAGCAGTACTTC. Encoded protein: CASGNREAYEQYF.

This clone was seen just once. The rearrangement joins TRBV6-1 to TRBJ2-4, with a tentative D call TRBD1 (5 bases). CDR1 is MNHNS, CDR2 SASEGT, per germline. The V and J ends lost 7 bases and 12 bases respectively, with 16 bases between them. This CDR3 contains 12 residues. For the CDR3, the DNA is TGTGCCAGCACCGCTCAGGGATGGAGTCAGTACTTC. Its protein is CASTAQGWSQYF.

The CDR3 DNA is TGTGCCAGCAGTTACCTCGACAGGTTGAGCTCCTACGAGCAGTACTTC. It yields the protein CASSYLDRLSSYEQYF. The genes are TRBV6-6 and TRBJ2-7; weak D call: TRBD1 (6 bases). The CDR3 consists of 16 residues. V lost 2 bases to trimming and J lost 0 bases, with 14 bases between them. Germline lookup yields CDR1 MNHNY and CDR2 SVGAGI (reference sequence).